This T cell receptor beta chain comes out of a study of T cells in Graves' hyperthyroidism and ophthalmopathy. Those patients with uncontrolled infection, other autoimmune disease, pregnancy or lactation were excluded. What was amplified from RNA transcripts were TCR beta CDR3 regions. The HTBI set primed first-round TCR CDR3 RT-PCR. Each CDR3 protein is one row after TCRdb ran MiXCR on the multiplex PCR reads. Here the sample spans some 400,000 distinct CDR3 sequences, 14% being singletons. Per germline, CDR1 LNHDA and CDR2 SQIVND (reference sequence). This CDR3 is built from 14 residues. Trimming left V 8 bases short and J 4 bases short, with 17 bases between. This clonotype was seen ten or more times.

This sequence joins TRBV19 and TRBJ1-1, with unresolved D. The sample consisted of blood. The sequence was collected from an older woman with Graves' hyperthyroidism. CDR3 coding DNA: TGTGCCAGTGGAGTGCCGGTCCGTGGCACTGAAGCTTTCTTT. This gives the protein CASGVPVRGTEAFF.